A single sample is the source of the 7 T cell receptor beta chains below, sequenced in a study of T cell responses to AZD1222 COVID-19 vaccine. Assay used: immunoSEQ multiplex PCR; TCRdb lists only in-frame clones, some missing. Of roughly 34,000 clones in the sample, about 89% were seen once. This specimen consisted of peripheral blood, obtained on day 0 of AZD1222 vaccination. These receptors were taken from an adult in good health.

V usage is TRBV6-6 and J usage is TRBJ1-1; 8 bases fit TRBD1. V was pared by 5 bases and J by 5 bases, with 7 bases of the junction left unmatched. Germline CDR1 reads MNHNY; CDR2 reads SVGAGI (reference sequence). CDR3 length: 14 amino acids. The CDR3 spells CASSPRTGRTEAFF. In DNA form, the CDR3 reads TGTGCCAGCAGTCCCCGGACAGGGAGGACTGAAGCTTTCTTT.

The chain carries TRBV6-5 and TRBJ2-1; the D gene is possibly TRBD2 (6 bases). The CDR3 is 15 amino acids. The germline CDR1 and CDR2 sequences are MNHEY and SVGAGI. With 6 bases removed from V and 5 bases from J, the gap between germline ends came to 17 bases. The CDR3 nucleotides read TGTGCCAGCAGGGTTCCGGGACTGAATAACAATGAGCAGTTCTTC. Amino acids: CASRVPGLNNNEQFF.

The CDR3: CASSKTTDTQYF. CDR3 bases: TGCGCCAGCAGTAAAACCACAGATACGCAGTATTTT. The genes are TRBV10-2 and TRBJ2-3; D call uncertain. The V gene lost 5 bases and the J gene lost 2 bases, with 5 bases spanning the gap. This CDR3 region has 12 residues. Germline assignment: CDR1 WSHSY and CDR2 SAAADI.

The chain is built from TRBV24-1 and TRBJ2-2, with 10 bases aligning to TRBD1. Looked up from germline, CDR1 is KGHDR and CDR2 is SFDVKD. The CDR3 loop spans 16 amino acids. V gave up 5 bases and J gave up 4 bases; unmatched junction bases: 6. This CDR3 is CATSGVDRGGTGELFF. CDR3 DNA: TGTGCCACCAGTGGGGTGGACAGGGGGGGCACCGGGGAGCTGTTTTTT.

A single count supports this clone. The genes are TRBV5-4 and TRBJ2-7; 12 positions agree with TRBD1. This CDR3 comprises 15 residues. From germline, CDR1 is SGHNT and CDR2 YYREEE (reference sequence). V gave up 4 bases and J gave up 5 bases; unmatched junction bases: 7. CDR3 nucleotide sequence: TGTGCCAGCAGCCCGTGGGGGACAGGGGGCGACGAGCAGTACTTC. Its protein product is CASSPWGTGGDEQYF.

The chain employs TRBV3-1 (or the pseudogene TRBV3-2) and TRBJ2-3, with TRBD2 matching 8 bases. Germline CDR1 and CDR2: LGHDT and YNNKEL (reference sequence). The ends lost 2 bases at V and 5 bases at J; junction bases unmatched: 9. The CDR3 is 16 amino acids. CDR3 bases: TGTGCCAGCAGCCAAACCCGGGGGGGCTGGGTAGATACGCAGTATTTT. This gives the protein CASSQTRGGWVDTQYF.

This chain uses TRBV27 with TRBJ2-1, with 11 bases aligning to TRBD2. J was trimmed by 5 bases and V by 5 bases; bases with no gene match: 5. This CDR3 contains 15 residues. CDR1 is MNHEY, CDR2 SMNVEV, per germline (reference sequence). CDR3 coding DNA: TGTGCCAGCAGTATCGGGACTAGCGGAAACAATGAGCAGTTCTTC. The encoded protein is CASSIGTSGNNEQFF.